These 15 T cell receptor beta chains came from one sample sequenced in a study of blood T cells in healthy people across ages. The second PCR ran about 6 to 11 cycles with a sample-barcoded 5' primer and J-beta primers. TCRdb reprocessed the 5' RACE reads via MiXCR and lists one record per CDR3 protein. Among some 710,000 distinct CDR3 sequences listed, less than 60% were seen once. The sequencing sample was made of blood. These receptors originate from a man aged 80 or over in good health.

CDR3 loop: CATSRVGEETNYGYTF. The DNA of the CDR3 is TGTGCCACCAGCAGAGTGGGAGAGGAAACTAACTATGGCTACACCTTC. The V call is TRBV15, the J call TRBJ1-2; no reliable D call. CDR3 length equals 16 residues. V was cut by 1 base and J by 0 bases, with 12 bases left in between. Germline-derived CDR1 and CDR2 are LNHNV and YYDKDF (reference sequence).

The J gene is TRBJ1-4, the V gene TRBV28, with D perhaps matching TRBD1 (5 bases). Deletions cut 4 bases from V and 5 bases from J, with 11 bases between. Germline V lookup: CDR1 MDHEN, CDR2 SYDVKM. The CDR3 runs to 14 residues. For the CDR3, the DNA is TGTGCCAGCAGTTCCGGGGGGAAAAATGAAAAACTGTTTTTT. Protein: CASSSGGKNEKLFF.

This chain uses TRBV28 with TRBJ1-1, with unresolved D. This CDR3 comprises 15 residues. Germline CDR1 and CDR2: MDHEN and SYDVKM. The V and J ends lost 5 bases and 5 bases respectively, with 18 bases between them. CDR3 sequence (DNA): TGTGCCAGCAGTACTTCCGGGCGCCTGGGAACTGAAGCTTTCTTT. The encoded protein is CASSTSGRLGTEAFF.

The genes are TRBV7-2 and TRBJ1-2, with TRBD1 as a possible D gene (6 bases). The germline gives CDR1 SGHTA, CDR2 FQGNSA. Trimming took off 1 base at V and 2 bases at J, with 14 bases between the two ends. The CDR3 contains 16 residues. The CDR3 spells CASSLGGQSQNYGYTF. The CDR3 DNA is TGTGCCAGCAGCTTAGGAGGACAGTCACAAAACTATGGCTACACCTTC.

This clonotype turned up a few times. This chain connects TRBV24-1 to TRBJ2-7; 9 positions agree with TRBD2. Germline V lookup: CDR1 KGHDR, CDR2 SFDVKD. The length of the CDR3 is 15 residues. Trimming cost V 3 bases and J 4 bases; bases outside gene matches: 6. The CDR3 region has the DNA TGTGCCACCAGTGATCCGACTAGCGGCATTTACGAGCAGTACTTC. Protein product: CATSDPTSGIYEQYF.

There are a few counts of this clonotype. The V and J genes are TRBV28 and TRBJ2-6; perhaps TRBD1 as D (5 bases). Trimming removed 5 bases at V and 3 bases at J, with 11 bases between. The CDR3 length is 15 residues. Germline values: CDR1 MDHEN, CDR2 SYDVKM. Here the CDR3 reads CASSVQGIGANVLTF. In DNA, the CDR3 is TGTGCCAGCAGTGTCCAGGGTATTGGGGCCAACGTCCTGACTTTC. The full variable domain, completed using reference TRBV28 and TRBJ2-6, is DVKVTQSSRYLVKRTGEKVFLECVQDMDHENMFWYRQDPGLGLRLIYFSYDVKMKEKGDIPEGYSVSREKKERFSLILESASTNQTSMYLCASSVQGIGANVLTFGAGSRLTVL.

This rearrangement joins TRBV7-2 to TRBJ2-4; no firm D call. The germline CDR1 and CDR2 sequences are SGHTA and FQGNSA. The CDR3 totals 14 residues. V was pared by 0 bases and J by 0 bases, with 3 bases between. CDR3 coding DNA: TGTGCCAGCAGCTTAGCGATAGCCAAAAACATTCAGTACTTC. The encoded protein is CASSLAIAKNIQYF.

DNA of the CDR3: TGTGCCAGCAGTGAAGCTGGAGGGGGGGGCTATGGCTACACCTTC. It translates to CASSEAGGGGYGYTF. This chain connects TRBV2 to TRBJ1-2; D may be TRBD1 (6 bases). CDR1 is SNHLY and CDR2 is FYNNEI in the germline V gene. V gave up 0 bases and J gave up 4 bases, with 12 bases separating them. The CDR3 length is 15 residues.

This clonotype has at least ten counts. The chain couples TRBV29-1 to TRBJ2-7; D is undetermined. CDR1 is SQVTM and CDR2 is ANQGSEA in the germline V gene. This CDR3 is built from 12 residues. V lost 7 bases to trimming and J lost 2 bases, with 12 bases between them. CDR3 DNA sequence: TGCAGCGCCAGAGTTGCGGCCTACGAGCAGTACTTC. It codes for CSARVAAYEQYF.

As regards this clonotype: Compared with germline, one end of the junction differs, possibly owing to a read error. This chain uses TRBV20-1 with TRBJ2-7; no clear D gene. CDR1 is DFQATT and CDR2 is SNEGSKA in the germline V gene (reference sequence). The CDR3 covers 13 residues. The CDR3 loop reads CGLRGYSRDEQYF. CDR3 nucleotide sequence: TGTGGTCTAAGAGGTTATTCACGGGACGAGCAGTACTTC.

This clonotype was seen just once. V is TRBV29-1 and J is TRBJ2-3; possible D gene TRBD2, 5 bases. Deletions cut 6 bases from V and 0 bases from J, with 19 bases between. The CDR3 totals 16 residues. Germline lookup yields CDR1 SQVTM and CDR2 ANQGSEA. CDR3 sequence (DNA): TGCAGCGTCGTGTCGGCGGGCACTACTAGCACAGATACGCAGTATTTT. Its translation: CSVVSAGTTSTDTQYF.

The chain carries TRBV6-2 or TRBV6-3 and TRBJ2-7; TRBD1 is a possible D gene (5 bases). Germline-derived CDR1 and CDR2 are MNHEY and SVGEGT. The CDR3 is 14 amino acids. Trimming stripped 2 bases from V and 0 bases from J, with 8 bases between. The CDR3 loop is CASSYPGNSYEQYF. The CDR3, as DNA: TGTGCCAGCAGTTACCCAGGGAACTCCTACGAGCAGTACTTC.

Comments on this clonotype: This may arise from a read error, as a much more abundant clone is one base away. The chain combines TRBV7-2 with TRBJ1-5; D unclear. The CDR3 length is 14 residues. CDR1 is SGHTA and CDR2 is FQGNSA in the germline V gene. The CDR3 nucleotides are TGTGTCAGCAGCTTACTCTCTAGCAATCAGCCCCAGCATTTT. Translated, it gives CVSSLLSSNQPQHF.

This clonotype was detected only a few times. This rearrangement joins TRBV12-3 or TRBV12-4 to TRBJ1-2, with D perhaps matching TRBD1 (5 bases). CDR3 length: 12 amino acids. The ends were cut back, 2 bases at V and 8 bases at J, with 9 bases in the middle. CDR3 protein: CASSLPGRGYTF. The CDR3 region has the DNA TGTGCCAGCAGTTTACCGGGACGGGGCTACACCTTC.

The chain employs TRBV18 and TRBJ2-2; D is perhaps TRBD2 (5 bases). This CDR3 is 16 amino acids long. Germline V gene lookup returns CDR1 KGHSH and CDR2 LQKENI. Trimming removed 4 bases from V and 0 bases from J, with 12 bases in between. The CDR3 DNA is TGTGCCAGCTCACTACTGGCGGGTACGAACACCGGGGAGCTGTTTTTT. It specifies CASSLLAGTNTGELFF.